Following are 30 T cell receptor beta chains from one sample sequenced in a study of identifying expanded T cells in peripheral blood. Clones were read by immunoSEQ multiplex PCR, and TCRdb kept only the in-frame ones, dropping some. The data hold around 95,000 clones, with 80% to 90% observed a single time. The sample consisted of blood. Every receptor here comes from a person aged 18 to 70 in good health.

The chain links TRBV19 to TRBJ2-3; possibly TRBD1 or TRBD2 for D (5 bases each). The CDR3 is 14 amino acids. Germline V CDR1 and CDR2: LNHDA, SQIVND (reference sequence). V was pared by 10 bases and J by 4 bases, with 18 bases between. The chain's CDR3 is CATQDTGGPDTQYF. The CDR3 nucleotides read TGTGCCACCCAGGACACCGGAGGCCCAGATACGCAGTATTTT.

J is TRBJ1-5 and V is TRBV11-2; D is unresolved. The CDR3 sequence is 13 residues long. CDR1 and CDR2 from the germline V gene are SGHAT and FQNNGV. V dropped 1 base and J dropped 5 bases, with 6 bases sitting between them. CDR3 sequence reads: CASSLGAYQPQHF. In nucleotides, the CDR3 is TGTGCCAGCAGCTTAGGGGCGTATCAGCCCCAGCATTTT.

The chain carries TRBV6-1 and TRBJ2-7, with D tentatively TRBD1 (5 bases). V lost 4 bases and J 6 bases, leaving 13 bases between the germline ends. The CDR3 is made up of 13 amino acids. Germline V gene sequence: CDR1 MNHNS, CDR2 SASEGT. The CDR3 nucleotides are TGTGCCAGCAGTGGGGTCAGGGCTCGCGAGCAGTACTTC. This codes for CASSGVRAREQYF.

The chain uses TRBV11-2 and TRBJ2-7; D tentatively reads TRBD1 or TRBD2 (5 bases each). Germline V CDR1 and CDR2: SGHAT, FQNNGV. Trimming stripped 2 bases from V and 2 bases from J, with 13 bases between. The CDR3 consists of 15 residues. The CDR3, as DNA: TGTGCCAGCAGCTTAAGGGCCCGAGGGGCCTACGAGCAGTACTTC. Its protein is CASSLRARGAYEQYF.

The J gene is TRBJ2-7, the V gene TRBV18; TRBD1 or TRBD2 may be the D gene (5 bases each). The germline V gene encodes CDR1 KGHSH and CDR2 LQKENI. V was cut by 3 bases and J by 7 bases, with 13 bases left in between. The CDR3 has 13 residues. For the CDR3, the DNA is TGTGCCAGCTCACCGGTGGGGACGAGAGAGCAGTACTTC. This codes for CASSPVGTREQYF.

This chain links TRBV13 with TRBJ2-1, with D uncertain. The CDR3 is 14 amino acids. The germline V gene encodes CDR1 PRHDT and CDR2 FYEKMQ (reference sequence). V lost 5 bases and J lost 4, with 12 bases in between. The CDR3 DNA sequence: TGTGCCAGCAGCGAGAGTAACCGGTACAATGAGCAGTTCTTC. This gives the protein CASSESNRYNEQFF.

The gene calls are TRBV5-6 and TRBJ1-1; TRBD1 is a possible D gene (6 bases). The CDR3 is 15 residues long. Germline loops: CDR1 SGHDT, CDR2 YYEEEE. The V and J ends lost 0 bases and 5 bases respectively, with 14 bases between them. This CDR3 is CASSLELTGGTEAFF. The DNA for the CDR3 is TGTGCCAGCAGCTTGGAATTGACAGGAGGGACTGAAGCTTTCTTT.

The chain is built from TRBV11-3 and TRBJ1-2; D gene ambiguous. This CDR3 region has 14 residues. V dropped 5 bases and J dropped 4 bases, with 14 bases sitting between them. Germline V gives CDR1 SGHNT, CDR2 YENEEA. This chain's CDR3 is CASSPSAMGYGYTF. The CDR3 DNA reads TGTGCCAGCAGCCCCTCGGCAATGGGCTATGGCTACACCTTC.

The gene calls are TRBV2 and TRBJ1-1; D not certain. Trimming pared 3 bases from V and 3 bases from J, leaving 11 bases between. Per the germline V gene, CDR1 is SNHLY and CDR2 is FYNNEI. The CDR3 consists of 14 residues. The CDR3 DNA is TGTGCCAGCAGTGACACCGGGGTGTACACTGAAGCTTTCTTT. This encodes CASSDTGVYTEAFF. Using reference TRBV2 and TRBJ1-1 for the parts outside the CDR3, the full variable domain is EPEVTQTPSHQVTQMGQEVILRCVPISNHLYFYWYRQILGQKVEFLVSFYNNEISEKSEIFDDQFSVERPDGSNFTLKIRSTKLEDSAMYFCASSDTGVYTEAFFGQGTRLTVV.

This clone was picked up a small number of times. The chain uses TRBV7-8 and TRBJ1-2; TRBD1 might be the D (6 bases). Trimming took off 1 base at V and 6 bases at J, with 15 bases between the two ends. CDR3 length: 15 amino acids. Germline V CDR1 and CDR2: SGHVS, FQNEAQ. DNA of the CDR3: TGTGCCAGCAGCTTAGGGGGGCATTCAAGGGATGGCTACACCTTC. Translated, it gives CASSLGGHSRDGYTF.

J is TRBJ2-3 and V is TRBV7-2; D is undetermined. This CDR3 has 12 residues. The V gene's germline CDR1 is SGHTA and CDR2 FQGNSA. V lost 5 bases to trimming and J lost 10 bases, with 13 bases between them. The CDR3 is CASSLSEQSQYF. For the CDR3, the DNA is TGTGCCAGCAGCCTATCTGAACAATCGCAGTATTTT.

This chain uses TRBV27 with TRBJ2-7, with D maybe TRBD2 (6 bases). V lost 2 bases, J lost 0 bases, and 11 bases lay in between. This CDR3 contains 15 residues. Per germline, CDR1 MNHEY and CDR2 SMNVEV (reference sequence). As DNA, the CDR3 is TGTGCCAGCAGTTTACTGGGGGGATCCTCCTACGAGCAGTACTTC. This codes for CASSLLGGSSYEQYF.

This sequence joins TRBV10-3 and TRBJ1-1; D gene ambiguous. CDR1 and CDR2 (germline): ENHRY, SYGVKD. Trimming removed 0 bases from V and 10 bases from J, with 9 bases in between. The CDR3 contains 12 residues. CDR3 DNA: TGTGCCATCAGTGAGTCCGAGGAAGCAGCTTTCTTT. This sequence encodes CAISESEEAAFF.

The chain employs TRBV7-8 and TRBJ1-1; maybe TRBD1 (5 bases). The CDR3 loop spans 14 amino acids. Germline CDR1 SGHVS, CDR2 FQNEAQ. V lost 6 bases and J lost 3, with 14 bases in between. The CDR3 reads CASSKQDFDTEAFF. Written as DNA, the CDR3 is TGTGCCAGCAGTAAACAGGACTTCGACACTGAAGCTTTCTTT. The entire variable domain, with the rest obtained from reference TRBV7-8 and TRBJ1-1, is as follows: GAGVSQSPRYKVAKRGQDVALRCDPISGHVSLFWYQQALGQGPEFLTYFQNEAQLDKSGLPSDRFFAERPEGSVSTLKIQRTQQEDSAVYLCASSKQDFDTEAFFGQGTRLTVV.

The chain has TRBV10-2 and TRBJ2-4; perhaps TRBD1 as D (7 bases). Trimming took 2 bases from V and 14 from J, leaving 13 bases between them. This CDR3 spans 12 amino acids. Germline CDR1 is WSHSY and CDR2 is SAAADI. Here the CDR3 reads CASSEQGGFEYF. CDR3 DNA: TGCGCCAGCAGTGAGCAGGGGGGTTTTGAGTACTTC.

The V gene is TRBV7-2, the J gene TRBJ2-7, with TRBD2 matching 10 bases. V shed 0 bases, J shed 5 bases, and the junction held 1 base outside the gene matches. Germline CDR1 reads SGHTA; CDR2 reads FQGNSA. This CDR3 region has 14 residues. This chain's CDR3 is CASSLALAGDEQYF. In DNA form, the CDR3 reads TGTGCCAGCAGCTTAGCTCTAGCGGGAGACGAGCAGTACTTC.

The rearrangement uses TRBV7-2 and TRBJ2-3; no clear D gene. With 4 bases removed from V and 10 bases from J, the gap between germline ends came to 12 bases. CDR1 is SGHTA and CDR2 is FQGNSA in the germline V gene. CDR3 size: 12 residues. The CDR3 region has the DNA TGTGCCAGCAGCTACCGGACGCCACCGCAGTATTTT. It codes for CASSYRTPPQYF.

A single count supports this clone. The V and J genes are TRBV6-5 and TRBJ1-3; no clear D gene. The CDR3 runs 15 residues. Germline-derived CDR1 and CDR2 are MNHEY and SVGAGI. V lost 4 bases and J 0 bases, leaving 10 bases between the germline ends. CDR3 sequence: CASSSRRFSGNTIYF. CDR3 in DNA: TGTGCCAGCAGTTCCCGACGGTTCTCTGGAAACACCATATATTTT.

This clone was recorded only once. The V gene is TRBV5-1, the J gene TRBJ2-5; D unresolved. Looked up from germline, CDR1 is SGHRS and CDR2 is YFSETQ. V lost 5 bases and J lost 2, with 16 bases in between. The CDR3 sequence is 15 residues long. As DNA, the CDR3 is TGCGCCAGCAGGACCTATGCGTGGGCACAAGAGACCCAGTACTTC. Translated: CASRTYAWAQETQYF.

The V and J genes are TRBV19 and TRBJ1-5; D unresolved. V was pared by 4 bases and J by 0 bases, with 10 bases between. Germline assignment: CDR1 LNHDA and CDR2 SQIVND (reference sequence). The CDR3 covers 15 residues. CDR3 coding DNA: TGTGCCAGTAGTACCTGGACGGATAGCAATCAGCCCCAGCATTTT. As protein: CASSTWTDSNQPQHF.

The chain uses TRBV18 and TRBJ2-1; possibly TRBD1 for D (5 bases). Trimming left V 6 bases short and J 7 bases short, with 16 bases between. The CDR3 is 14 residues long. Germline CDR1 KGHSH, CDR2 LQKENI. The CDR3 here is CASSLSWGGNEQFF. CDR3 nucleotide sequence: TGTGCCAGCTCCCTGAGCTGGGGCGGTAATGAGCAGTTCTTC.

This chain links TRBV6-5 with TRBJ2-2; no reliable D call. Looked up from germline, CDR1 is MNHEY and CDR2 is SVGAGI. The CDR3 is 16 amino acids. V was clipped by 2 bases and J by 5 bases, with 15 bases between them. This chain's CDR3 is CASSYRSGSGTGELFF. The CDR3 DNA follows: TGTGCCAGCAGTTACAGATCCGGGTCTGGGACCGGGGAGCTGTTTTTT.

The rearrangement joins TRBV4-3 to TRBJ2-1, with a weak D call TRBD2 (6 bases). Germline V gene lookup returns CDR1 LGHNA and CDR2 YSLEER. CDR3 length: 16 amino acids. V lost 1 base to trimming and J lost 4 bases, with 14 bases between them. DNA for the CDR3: TGCGCCAGCAGCCAAGTGGGTGGGAGGAGTTACAATGAGCAGTTCTTC. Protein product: CASSQVGGRSYNEQFF.

CDR3 bases: TGCGCCAGCAGCCCGGACAGGGGAGGTGGGGTTTACAATGAGCAGTTCTTC. Its protein product is CASSPDRGGGVYNEQFF. The chain combines TRBV5-1 with TRBJ2-1; 9 bases are a match to TRBD1. Trimming removed 4 bases from V and 4 bases from J; junction bases left unmatched: 12. Germline-derived CDR1 and CDR2 are SGHRS and YFSETQ. The length of the CDR3 is 17 residues.

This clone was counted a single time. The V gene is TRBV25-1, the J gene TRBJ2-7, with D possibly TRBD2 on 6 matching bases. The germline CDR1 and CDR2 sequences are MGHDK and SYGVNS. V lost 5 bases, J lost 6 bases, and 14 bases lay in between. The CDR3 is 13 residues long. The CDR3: CASSLLGGSEQYF. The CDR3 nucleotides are TGTGCCAGCAGTCTCCTCGGGGGTAGCGAGCAGTACTTC.

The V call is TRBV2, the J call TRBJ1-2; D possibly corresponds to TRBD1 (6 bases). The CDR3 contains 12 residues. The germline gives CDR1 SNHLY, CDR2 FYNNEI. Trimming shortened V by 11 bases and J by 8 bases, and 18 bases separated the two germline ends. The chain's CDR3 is CAGGSRGRGYTF. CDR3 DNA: TGTGCCGGGGGGAGCAGGGGACGGGGCTACACCTTC.

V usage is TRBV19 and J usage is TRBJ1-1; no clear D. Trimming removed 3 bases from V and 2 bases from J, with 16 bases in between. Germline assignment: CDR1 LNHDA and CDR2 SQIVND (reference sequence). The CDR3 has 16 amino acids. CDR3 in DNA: TGTGCCAGTAGTATGCTCGGAGTAAGAAAAAACACTGAAGCTTTCTTT. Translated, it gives CASSMLGVRKNTEAFF. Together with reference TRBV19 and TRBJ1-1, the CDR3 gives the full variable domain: DGGITQSPKYLFRKEGQNVTLSCEQNLNHDAMYWYRQDPGQGLRLIYYSQIVNDFQKGDIAEGYSVSREKKESFPLTVTSAQKNPTAFYLCASSMLGVRKNTEAFFGQGTRLTVV.

The CDR3 here is CASSLVGRGPEAFF. CDR3 nucleotides: TGTGCCAGCAGCTTAGTGGGCAGGGGGCCTGAAGCTTTCTTT. The rearrangement uses TRBV7-9 and TRBJ1-1; 8 nucleotides match TRBD1. V gave up 1 base and J gave up 6 bases; unmatched junction bases: 4. CDR1 is SEHNR and CDR2 is FQNEAQ in the germline V gene (reference sequence). The CDR3 extends over 14 amino acids.

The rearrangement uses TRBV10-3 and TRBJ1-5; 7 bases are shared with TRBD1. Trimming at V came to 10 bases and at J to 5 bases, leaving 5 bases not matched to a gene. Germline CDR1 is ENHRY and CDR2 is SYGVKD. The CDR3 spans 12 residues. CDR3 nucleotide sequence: TGTGCCACCAGACAGGGCGATCAGCCCCAGCATTTT. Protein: CATRQGDQPQHF.

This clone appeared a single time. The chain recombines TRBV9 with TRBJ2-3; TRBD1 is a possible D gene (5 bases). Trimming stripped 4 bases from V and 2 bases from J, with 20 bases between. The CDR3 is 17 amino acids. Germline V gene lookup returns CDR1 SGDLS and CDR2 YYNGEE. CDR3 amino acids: CASSLPLKGPFTDTQYF. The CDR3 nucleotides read TGTGCCAGCAGCCTACCGTTGAAGGGGCCATTCACAGATACGCAGTATTTT.